The 24 T cell receptor beta chains listed next were all sequenced from one sample in a study of blood T cells in healthy people across ages. Through a sample-barcoded 5' primer and a J-beta primer mix, a second PCR was run for roughly 6 to 11 cycles. TCRdb independently ran MiXCR on the 5' RACE reads; one entry per CDR3 protein. The sample includes around 790,000 distinct CDR3 sequences, around 45% of them seen just once. The material sequenced was blood. These receptors were collected from a man between 60 and 70 years old in good health.

The V call is TRBV5-1, the J call TRBJ2-5, with 9 bases aligning to TRBD2. Losses at the gene ends were 0 bases for V and 5 bases for J; bases not matched to a gene: 5. The CDR3 is made up of 15 amino acids. Germline CDR1 SGHRS, CDR2 YFSETQ. The CDR3 spells CASSLEAGGLETQYF. The CDR3 DNA sequence: TGCGCCAGCAGCTTGGAAGCGGGGGGTCTGGAGACCCAGTACTTC.

CDR3 sequence: CSAPAGGSNTQYF. CDR3 DNA: TGCAGTGCTCCAGCGGGGGGCTCAAATACGCAGTATTTT. This sequence joins TRBV20-1 and TRBJ2-3; 9 nucleotides agree with TRBD2. This CDR3 contains 13 residues. V dropped 5 bases and J dropped 7; count of bases not matched to a gene: 7. Germline-derived CDR1 and CDR2 are DFQATT and SNEGSKA (reference sequence).

This chain uses TRBV20-1 with TRBJ1-2; D remains ambiguous. This CDR3 region has 12 residues. Germline-derived CDR1 and CDR2 are DFQATT and SNEGSKA (reference sequence). V lost 6 bases, J lost 5 bases, and 13 bases lay in between. The CDR3 nucleotides read TGCAGTGCCCAATCGGGAGCTTATGGCTACACCTTC. It yields the protein CSAQSGAYGYTF.

The chain is built from TRBV29-1 and TRBJ1-1; 9 bases line up with TRBD1. This CDR3 comprises 14 residues. The ends lost 5 bases at V and 5 bases at J; junction bases unmatched: 9. Looked up from germline, CDR1 is SQVTM and CDR2 is ANQGSEA. The CDR3, as DNA: TGCAGCGTTATCGTACAGGGGGCTGTTACTGAAGCTTTCTTT. This gives the protein CSVIVQGAVTEAFF.

V is TRBV29-1 and J is TRBJ2-5; no definite D call. The J call may be wrong; the DNA end is better matched by TRBJ2-7. The CDR3 length is 10 residues. Per the germline V gene, CDR1 is SQVTM and CDR2 is ANQGSEA. The chain's CDR3 is CSVGLDEQYF. The CDR3 DNA reads TGCAGCGTTGGTCTAGACGAGCAGTACTTC.

The V call is TRBV20-1, the J call TRBJ2-1; 10 bases line up with TRBD1. In germline, CDR1 is DFQATT, CDR2 SNEGSKA (reference sequence). The CDR3 contains 14 residues. J gave up 5 bases and V 6 bases, and 7 bases lay outside the gene matches. CDR3 sequence reads: CSAATGTGDNEQFF. As DNA, the CDR3 is TGCAGTGCCGCAACCGGGACAGGGGACAATGAGCAGTTCTTC.

With regard to this clonotype: A much larger clone differs from this one at a single base, so this may be a read error. The CDR3 bases are TGTCCCAGCAGCCCAGCGGTCTCCTACGAGCAGTACTTC. This translates into CPSSPAVSYEQYF. This sequence joins TRBV7-9 and TRBJ2-7, with D possibly being TRBD2 (5 bases). Germline CDR1 SEHNR, CDR2 FQNEAQ (reference sequence). This CDR3 contains 13 residues.

In its sample, this clonotype was seen a few times. The chain couples TRBV27 to TRBJ2-5, with a weak D call TRBD1 (6 bases). Germline lookup yields CDR1 MNHEY and CDR2 SMNVEV (reference sequence). CDR3 length: 13 residues. V shed 8 bases and J shed 0 bases, with 10 bases lying between them. CDR3 nucleotide sequence: TGTGCCAGCCGGGACACTAACCAAGAGACCCAGTACTTC. It specifies CASRDTNQETQYF.

The V and J genes are TRBV4-3 and TRBJ1-1; no clear D. Trimming shortened V by 4 bases and J by 1 base, and 7 bases separated the two germline ends. CDR3 size: 13 residues. Per the germline V gene, CDR1 is LGHNA and CDR2 is YSLEER. The CDR3 DNA reads as TGCGCCAGCAGCCGGGTGCGGAACACTGAAGCTTTCTTT. This gives the protein CASSRVRNTEAFF.

This chain links TRBV11-2 with TRBJ1-1, with a weak D call TRBD1 (6 bases). V shed 0 bases and J shed 6 bases, with 17 bases lying between them. The length of the CDR3 is 16 residues. Per germline, CDR1 SGHAT and CDR2 FQNNGV. CDR3 DNA sequence: TGTGCCAGCAGCTTAGATCTATACTCCAGGGGCTCTGAAGCTTTCTTT. As protein: CASSLDLYSRGSEAFF.

The rearrangement joins TRBV9 to TRBJ1-1, with a possible D match to TRBD1 (6 bases). Trimming stripped 4 bases from V and 5 bases from J, with 12 bases between. CDR1 is SGDLS, CDR2 YYNGEE, per germline. The CDR3 has 13 amino acids. The CDR3 DNA is TGTGCCAGCAGCCAGGGGAAGTCTACTGAAGCTTTCTTT. This sequence encodes CASSQGKSTEAFF.

This clonotype was observed a few times. The V and J genes are TRBV5-1 and TRBJ2-6; D possibly corresponds to TRBD1 (5 bases). V gave up 4 bases and J gave up 1 base, with 18 bases separating them. The germline CDR1 and CDR2 sequences are SGHRS and YFSETQ. The CDR3 has 18 amino acids. The CDR3 sequence is CASSPITDTRSGANVLTF. The CDR3 DNA reads as TGCGCCAGCAGCCCCATTACGGACACCCGATCTGGGGCCAACGTCCTGACTTTC.

In this sample, this clonotype turned up a few times. V usage is TRBV20-1 and J usage is TRBJ1-5; no definite D call. V lost 2 bases and J lost 9, with 17 bases in between. Germline V CDR1 and CDR2: DFQATT, SNEGSKA (reference sequence). The CDR3 runs 14 residues. In nucleotides, the CDR3 is TGCAGTGCTAGATCATCCGGCAGCCAAGGGCCCCAGCATTTT. Translated: CSARSSGSQGPQHF.

V is TRBV7-2 and J is TRBJ1-4; D call uncertain. Germline V CDR1 and CDR2: SGHTA, FQGNSA. Trimming cost V 3 bases and J 0 bases, with 14 bases left between them. The CDR3 loop spans 17 amino acids. CDR3 sequence (DNA): TGTGCCAGCAGCTTGCTACTCAACCCCGCAACTAATGAAAAACTGTTTTTT. This gives the protein CASSLLLNPATNEKLFF. Full variable domain (rest looked up from reference TRBV7-2 and TRBJ1-4): GAGVSQSPSNKVTEKGKDVELRCDPISGHTALYWYRQSLGQGLEFLIYFQGNSAPDKSGLPSDRFSAERTGGSVSTLTIQRTQQEDSAVYLCASSLLLNPATNEKLFFGSGTQLSVL.

The rearrangement uses TRBV7-9 and TRBJ2-7, with TRBD2 matching over 8 bases. The CDR3 length is 14 residues. J gave up 5 bases and V 7 bases, and 10 bases lay outside the gene matches. The V gene's germline CDR1 is SEHNR and CDR2 FQNEAQ (reference sequence). CDR3 DNA sequence: TGTGCCAGCACCCCGGGGGGGCTTATAGACGAGCAGTACTTC. Protein: CASTPGGLIDEQYF.

This chain uses TRBV12-3 or TRBV12-4 with TRBJ1-6, with D possibly matching TRBD1 (5 bases). CDR3 length: 17 residues. Deletions cut 6 bases from V and 0 bases from J, with 15 bases between. The CDR3 bases are TGTGCCAGCAGAACGGGACCCCTCAGCTCCTATAATTCACCCCTCCACTTT. Translated, it gives CASRTGPLSSYNSPLHF.

V gene TRBV12-3 or TRBV12-4 combines with J gene TRBJ2-4; possibly TRBD2 for D (6 bases). The DNA matches TRBJ2-7 better at its end, which makes the J call doubtful. The CDR3 loop spans 13 amino acids. The CDR3 region has the DNA TGTGCCAGCAGCCGAACTAGCCACTACGAGCAGTACTTC. Amino acids: CASSRTSHYEQYF.

The chain couples TRBV13 to TRBJ2-7; TRBD1 matches 7 bases. The CDR3 has 15 residues. The V segment lost 5 bases and the J segment 6 bases; nucleotides outside the gene matches: 13. Per the germline V gene, CDR1 is PRHDT and CDR2 is FYEKMQ (reference sequence). CDR3 nucleotides: TGTGCCAGCAGCGTAAGGGGTCGACAGGGTAGCGAGCAGTACTTC. Translated, it gives CASSVRGRQGSEQYF.

This chain links TRBV5-6 with TRBJ2-1; D remains ambiguous. Germline V gene sequence: CDR1 SGHDT, CDR2 YYEEEE. This CDR3 has 14 amino acids. V lost 2 bases and J 4 bases, leaving 10 bases between the germline ends. This chain's CDR3 is CASSFIDVYNEQFF. DNA of the CDR3: TGTGCCAGCAGCTTCATTGACGTTTACAATGAGCAGTTCTTC.

CDR3 region: CSALAGVGYNEQFF. In DNA, the CDR3 is TGCAGTGCCCTAGCGGGGGTTGGGTACAATGAGCAGTTCTTC. This chain joins TRBV20-1 and TRBJ2-1; 10 bases match TRBD2. Germline CDR1 and CDR2: DFQATT and SNEGSKA (reference sequence). The V and J ends lost 6 bases and 4 bases, in that order; junction bases with no gene match: 6. This CDR3 is built from 14 residues.

The rearrangement joins TRBV13 to TRBJ2-5, with D possibly called TRBD1 or TRBD2 (7 bases each). The last part of the DNA fits TRBJ2-7 better; the J call may be wrong. CDR3 size: 16 residues. Germline V gene data show CDR1 as PRHDT and CDR2 as FYEKMQ (reference sequence). CDR3 sequence reads: CASSSRGQEGRGEQYF. The CDR3, as DNA: TGTGCCAGCAGCTCGAGAGGACAGGAGGGGAGGGGCGAGCAGTACTTC.

On this clonotype itself: The junction shows a germline mismatch at one end, possibly a read error. The chain has TRBV7-7 and TRBJ1-2, with D perhaps matching TRBD1 (5 bases). Germline CDR1 and CDR2: SSHAT and FNYEAQ (reference sequence). The length of the CDR3 is 18 residues. The CDR3 spells CASSLAASHGQGGYGYTF. The CDR3 DNA sequence: TGTGCTAGCAGCTTAGCGGCGTCTCATGGGCAGGGTGGCTATGGCTACACCTTC.

This clonotype showed up many times. The CDR3 loop reads CSVDPGYNEQFF. CDR3 bases: TGCAGCGTTGACCCCGGATACAATGAGCAGTTCTTC. The genes are TRBV29-1 and TRBJ2-1; D is undetermined. Germline CDR1 SQVTM, CDR2 ANQGSEA. The CDR3 consists of 12 residues. The V end was cut by 3 bases, the J end by 4 bases, with 7 bases between.

V gene TRBV4-3 combines with J gene TRBJ2-1; 11 bases line up with TRBD2. Germline CDR1 and CDR2: LGHNA and YSLEER. CDR3 length: 14 amino acids. V gave up 4 bases and J gave up 9 bases; unmatched junction bases: 5. DNA of the CDR3: TGCGCCAGCAGCCGAGGACTAGCGGGTGGTGAGCAGTTCTTC. It yields the protein CASSRGLAGGEQFF.